This paragraph covers one T cell receptor beta chain sequence. These data come from a study of shared clonotypes between healthy human individuals. Germline CDR1 is MNHEY and CDR2 is SMNVEV (reference sequence). Deletions cut 6 bases from V and 0 bases from J, with 12 bases between. The CDR3 spans 14 residues. An even split of each subset's genomic DNA across several immunoSEQ plates was performed. The protocol was immunoSEQ multiplex PCR, while the TCRdb copy is restricted to in-frame clones and leaves out a portion. The table lists around 2,000,000 clones, roughly 94% of them singletons. Terminally differentiated effector memory CD45RA+ cells were excluded by CCR7 positive selection of CD45RO-negative cells.

The sequenced sample consisted of naive CD8+ T cells sorted from blood. The V call is TRBV27, the J call TRBJ2-7; tentative D call: TRBD2 (5 bases). The TCR sequence derives from a man aged 18 to 30 in good health. The CDR3 region is CASRDFGGSYEQYF. As DNA, the CDR3 is TGTGCCAGCAGGGACTTCGGCGGCTCCTACGAGCAGTACTTC.